The 14 T cell receptor beta chains below all came from one sample that was sequenced in a study of control samples from healthy donors and cancer patients. The assay was immunoSEQ multiplex PCR, and TCRdb's table has in-frame clones only and misses some. This table holds some 130,000 clones, approximately 94% found once. The sample consisted of PBMCs. The receptors come from a man in his fifties or sixties with head and neck cancer.

The chain recombines TRBV6-2 or TRBV6-3 with TRBJ2-3; the D gene could be TRBD1 or TRBD2 (6 bases each). The V end was cut by 2 bases, the J end by 1 base, with 13 bases between. The CDR3 totals 16 residues. CDR1 and CDR2 from the germline V gene are MNHEY and SVGEGT. The CDR3 region is CASSYGTGARTDTQYF. CDR3 bases: TGTGCCAGCAGTTACGGGACGGGGGCCCGCACAGATACGCAGTATTTT.

The chain links TRBV18 to TRBJ1-2; maybe TRBD1 (5 bases). The CDR3 consists of 13 residues. The V gene lost 2 bases and the J gene lost 4 bases, with 8 bases spanning the gap. The V gene's germline CDR1 is KGHSH and CDR2 LQKENI. The CDR3 bases are TGTGCCAGCTCACCAGGGGGGGGCTATGGCTACACCTTC. Residues: CASSPGGGYGYTF.

This clone was counted a single time. V usage is TRBV15 and J usage is TRBJ1-2, with unresolved D. V lost 3 bases to trimming and J lost 7 bases, with 9 bases between them. This CDR3 is 12 amino acids long. From germline, CDR1 is LNHNV and CDR2 YYDKDF (reference sequence). CDR3 residues: CATSRGAAGYTF. CDR3 in DNA: TGTGCCACCAGCAGGGGAGCGGCTGGCTACACCTTC.

The CDR3 region has the DNA TGTGCCAGCAAAGACCCCGGGGATCCCTACGAGCAGTACTTC. Encoded protein: CASKDPGDPYEQYF. This chain uses TRBV6-6 with TRBJ2-7; D might be TRBD2 (5 bases). The CDR3 contains 14 residues. V gave up 7 bases and J gave up 2 bases, with 15 bases separating them. CDR1 and CDR2 from the germline V gene are MNHNY and SVGAGI (reference sequence).

This rearrangement joins TRBV18 to TRBJ2-5, with D unresolved. This CDR3 spans 15 amino acids. Germline-derived CDR1 and CDR2 are KGHSH and LQKENI. The germline V and J ends were trimmed by 3 bases and 0 bases, with 11 bases remaining between them. CDR3 sequence reads: CASSPIGGYQETQYF. The CDR3 region has the DNA TGTGCCAGCTCACCCATTGGTGGATACCAAGAGACCCAGTACTTC.

V and J are TRBV14 and TRBJ1-2, with D perhaps TRBD1 (6 bases). This CDR3 comprises 15 residues. Per the germline V gene, CDR1 is SGHDN and CDR2 is FVKESK. The V and J ends lost 1 base and 4 bases respectively, with 13 bases between them. CDR3 loop: CASSQVQGRIYGYTF. CDR3 sequence (DNA): TGTGCCAGCAGCCAAGTGCAGGGGCGGATCTATGGCTACACCTTC.

J is TRBJ2-1 and V is TRBV28; possible D gene TRBD2, 6 bases. CDR3 length equals 13 residues. V was trimmed by 5 bases and J by 11 bases, leaving 16 bases between them. In germline, CDR1 is MDHEN, CDR2 SYDVKM. CDR3 sequence reads: CASSLAAGNKQFF. The CDR3 DNA sequence: TGTGCCAGCAGTCTCGCCGCGGGGAACAAGCAGTTCTTC.

J is TRBJ2-2 and V is TRBV3-1 (or the pseudogene TRBV3-2); no clear D gene. The V gene's germline CDR1 is LGHDT and CDR2 YNNKEL (reference sequence). CDR3 length: 12 amino acids. V shed 4 bases and J shed 5 bases, with 5 bases lying between them. CDR3: CASSPKTGELFF. The CDR3 region has the DNA TGTGCCAGCAGCCCCAAGACCGGGGAGCTGTTTTTT.

The J gene is TRBJ2-1, the V gene TRBV6-4; 9 nucleotides align to TRBD1. The CDR3 is made up of 15 amino acids. Germline CDR1 MRHNA, CDR2 SNTAGT. The trim removed 5 bases at V and 9 bases at J, leaving 11 bases unmatched. The CDR3 coding sequence is TGTGCCAGCAGTCAAGACAGGGGGGCGGCTGGTGAGCAGTTCTTC. This translates into CASSQDRGAAGEQFF.

This clone was detected a few times. The V and J genes are TRBV19 and TRBJ2-7; D unclear. The germline V and J ends were trimmed by 5 bases and 2 bases, with 10 bases remaining between them. The CDR3 runs 13 residues. The germline gives CDR1 LNHDA, CDR2 SQIVND (reference sequence). DNA of the CDR3: TGTGCCAGTAGTTCGCAGGTCGCCTACGAGCAGTACTTC. Amino acid sequence: CASSSQVAYEQYF.

V usage is TRBV30 and J usage is TRBJ2-7; possibly TRBD2 for D (6 bases). The germline V gene has CDR1 GTSNPN and CDR2 SVGIG (reference sequence). V gave up 0 bases and J gave up 1 base, with 16 bases separating them. The CDR3 is made up of 16 amino acids. CDR3 sequence: CAWSVRGTFYSYEQYF. CDR3 sequence (DNA): TGTGCCTGGAGTGTCCGGGGGACTTTTTATTCCTACGAGCAGTACTTC.

The chain joins TRBV6-2 or TRBV6-3 to TRBJ1-2; D remains ambiguous. The germline CDR1 and CDR2 sequences are MNHEY and SVGEGT. CDR3 length equals 15 residues. The V end lost 3 bases, the J end lost 7 bases, and 18 bases lay between the germline ends. CDR3 nucleotide sequence: TGTGCCAGCAGTTATTATTGGCGAGGAGGCTGTGGCTACACCTTC. It encodes CASSYYWRGGCGYTF.

This sequence joins TRBV7-2 and TRBJ2-7, with a tentative D call TRBD2 (6 bases). The germline V and J ends were trimmed by 7 bases and 2 bases, with 21 bases remaining between them. CDR3 length: 16 residues. Germline CDR1 SGHTA, CDR2 FQGNSA. Here the CDR3 reads CASIPRTGGAPYEQYF. CDR3 sequence (DNA): TGTGCCAGCATCCCCAGAACCGGCGGGGCCCCCTACGAGCAGTACTTC.

The genes are TRBV5-4 and TRBJ2-3; 10 bases match TRBD1. From germline, CDR1 is SGHNT and CDR2 YYREEE (reference sequence). The V segment lost 3 bases and the J segment 13 bases; nucleotides outside the gene matches: 11. The CDR3 length is 14 residues. The CDR3 region has the DNA TGTGCCAGCAGCTCATCGGGACAGGGGTGGGAAAAGTATTTT. Protein product: CASSSSGQGWEKYF. The whole variable domain, filled in from reference TRBV5-4 and TRBJ2-3, reads ETGVTQSPTHLIKTRGQQVTLRCSSQSGHNTVSWYQQALGQGPQFIFQYYREEENGRGNFPPRFSGLQFPNYSSELNVNALELDDSALYLCASSSSGQGWEKYFGPGTRLTVL.